This passage covers 10 T cell receptor beta chains from one sample sequenced in a study of shared clonotypes between healthy human individuals. The table came from immunoSEQ multiplex PCR; TCRdb's copy has only in-frame clones and leaves some out. This table holds some 2,500,000 clones, under 95% found once. Sequencing was performed on naive CD4+ T cells from PBMCs. Subset in this sample: CD45RA+ positively selected. Receptor source: a man aged 18 to 29 in good health. Some clones in this sample may be carry-over from other donors' samples.

A single count supports this clone. The J gene is TRBJ2-6, the V gene TRBV13; D unresolved. Trimming removed 5 bases from V and 12 bases from J, with 11 bases in between. Per the germline V gene, CDR1 is PRHDT and CDR2 is FYEKMQ (reference sequence). The CDR3 has 12 amino acids. CDR3 DNA sequence: TGTGCCAGCAGCCTCGGTGCCTCCGTCCTGACTTTC. Translating it yields CASSLGASVLTF.

The chain joins TRBV9 to TRBJ2-6; D uncertain. Deletions cut 0 bases from V and 4 bases from J, with 5 bases between. Germline V gives CDR1 SGDLS, CDR2 YYNGEE. This CDR3 is 14 amino acids long. The CDR3 DNA follows: TGTGCCAGCAGCGTAGGGGTGGGGGCCAACGTCCTGACTTTC. Encoded protein: CASSVGVGANVLTF.

This clone was seen a handful of times. V usage is TRBV15 and J usage is TRBJ1-5; D is undetermined. The V gene lost 1 base and the J gene lost 0 bases, with 13 bases spanning the gap. Germline assignment: CDR1 LNHNV and CDR2 YYDKDF (reference sequence). This CDR3 has 17 amino acids. CDR3 protein: CATSRVLDAYSNQPQHF. Written as DNA, the CDR3 is TGTGCCACCAGCAGAGTGTTGGACGCCTATAGCAATCAGCCCCAGCATTTT.

V and J are TRBV29-1 and TRBJ1-2; 7 bases match TRBD1. V gave up 1 base and J gave up 4 bases; unmatched junction bases: 9. CDR3 size: 15 residues. The germline V gene has CDR1 SQVTM and CDR2 ANQGSEA. CDR3 sequence: CSVEGQTGTPYGYTF. The CDR3 DNA follows: TGCAGCGTTGAAGGCCAGACAGGGACACCCTATGGCTACACCTTC.

This chain links TRBV7-8 with TRBJ2-1; D not certain. This CDR3 is 12 amino acids long. The V and J ends lost 2 bases and 5 bases respectively, with 4 bases between them. Germline loops: CDR1 SGHVS, CDR2 FQNEAQ. This CDR3 reads CASSLYDNEQFF. The DNA of the CDR3 is TGTGCCAGCAGCTTATACGACAATGAGCAGTTCTTC.

A few counts support this clone. The rearrangement links TRBV30 to TRBJ1-1, with unresolved D. The germline gives CDR1 GTSNPN, CDR2 SVGIG (reference sequence). Trimming shortened V by 2 bases and J by 0 bases, and 4 bases separated the two germline ends. The CDR3 runs 12 residues. The CDR3 loop is CAWSLVNTEAFF. The CDR3, as DNA: TGTGCCTGGAGTCTAGTGAACACTGAAGCTTTCTTT.

The chain has TRBV11-2 and TRBJ1-2; D ambiguous. There are 14 residues in the CDR3. CDR1 is SGHAT and CDR2 is FQNNGV in the germline V gene. V was cut by 5 bases and J by 0 bases, with 10 bases left in between. The CDR3 DNA sequence: TGTGCCAGCAGCATCAGCCTCCCTAACTATGGCTACACCTTC. This translates into CASSISLPNYGYTF.

This clone has just a few counts. The J gene is TRBJ2-3, the V gene TRBV7-3; 9 bases agree with TRBD2. Per the germline V gene, CDR1 is SGHTA and CDR2 is FQGTGA. The CDR3 has 15 residues. The trim removed 2 bases at V and 1 base at J, leaving 1 base unmatched. The CDR3 sequence: CASSLASGGTDTQYF. CDR3 in DNA: TGTGCCAGCAGCTTAGCTAGCGGGGGCACAGATACGCAGTATTTT.

The chain joins TRBV27 to TRBJ2-3; 7 bases agree with TRBD2. CDR3 length: 16 residues. Germline values: CDR1 MNHEY, CDR2 SMNVEV (reference sequence). V trimming: 10 bases; J trimming: 0 bases; junction bases outside the gene matches: 13. CDR3 DNA: TGTGCCACCAACCCACGGGGGGTAGGGAGCACAGATACGCAGTATTTT. It encodes CATNPRGVGSTDTQYF.

This clone was counted once. The V call is TRBV4-2, the J call TRBJ2-2; 7 bases line up with TRBD2. CDR3 length equals 18 residues. Looked up from germline, CDR1 is LGHNA and CDR2 is YNFKEQ. V trimming: 3 bases; J trimming: 4 bases; junction bases outside the gene matches: 14. CDR3 bases: TGTGCCAGCAGCCATCCCGACCCCAGCGGGGTATTCACCGGGGAGCTGTTTTTT. This sequence encodes CASSHPDPSGVFTGELFF.